In this sample, the clone carrying this TCR beta chain turned up a few times. PCR used 60 Vbeta primers and 13 Jbeta primers. Generated by immunoSEQ multiplex PCR, the TCRdb table keeps only in-frame clones and is missing some. The table records tens of thousands of clones, approximately 80% of them present only once. This record comes from a study of cytomegalovirus exposure and HLA in healthy donors. About the study: Counted in an early data release were approximately 85 million unique TCRs from HLA-typed donors.

Sample: PBMCs. The receptor's source is a man between 65 and 80 years old in good health and CMV-seropositive.

The CDR3 loop reads CASSLMPGSTDTQYF. In nucleotides, the CDR3 is TGTGCCAGCAGCTTAATGCCAGGGAGCACAGATACGCAGTATTTT. The chain couples TRBV7-3 to TRBJ2-3, with D maybe TRBD1 (5 bases). The germline gives CDR1 SGHTA, CDR2 FQGTGA. Trimming took 1 base from V and 0 from J, leaving 8 bases between them. The CDR3 is made up of 15 amino acids.